The rows below give T cell receptor beta chains drawn from one sample of a study of shared clonotypes between healthy human individuals. Using immunoSEQ multiplex PCR, the repertoire was profiled, and TCRdb retains in-frame clones only, with some absent. The sample records approximately 2,000,000 clones, under 95% being singletons. The specimen sequenced was naive CD4+ T cells from PBMCs. The source is a man younger than 35 in good health. Some clones in this sample may be carry-over from other donors' samples. The CDR3 runs from the conserved cysteine through the conserved F or W. The order of the fields is V gene, J gene, D gene, clone size, CDR3 DNA, CDR3 protein. The D gene is left open where the match is weak. Some rows have no size entry. The others give once, few or many, or a class for an expanded clone.

TRBV10-3	TRBJ1-1	.	.	TGTGCCATCAGTGAGAGAACGAACACTGAAGCTTTCTTT	CAISERTNTEAFF
TRBV6-6	TRBJ1-5	.	.	TGTGCCAGTACGGAGGGCGCAAGGCAGCCCCAGCATTTT	CASTEGARQPQHF
TRBV25-1	TRBJ2-1	.	.	TGTGCCAGCAGTGAAACCCCCACCATTGAGCAGTTCTTC	CASSETPTIEQFF
TRBV28	TRBJ1-3	TRBD1	.	TGTGCCAGCAACCTGGGGGACAGCTCTGGAAACACCATATATTTT	CASNLGDSSGNTIYF
TRBV18	TRBJ2-5	.	.	TGTGCCAGCTCACTTGAAGTCGTCAAAGACGCCCAGTACTTC	CASSLEVVKDAQYF
TRBV7-2	TRBJ2-5	.	.	TGTGCCAGCAGCTTAGGCAGGGCGGAGACCCAGTACTTC	CASSLGRAETQYF
TRBV11-3	TRBJ2-1	TRBD2	.	TGTGCCAGCAGCTTGGGACTAGCGGGGTGGGGAAATGAGCAGTTCTTC	CASSLGLAGWGNEQFF
TRBV7-2	TRBJ2-5	.	.	TGTGCCAGCAGCTACGGGACCCGAGTCCGGTACTTC	CASSYGTRVRYF
TRBV29-1	TRBJ1-4	.	.	TGCAGCGTCCCCTCGGGGGGGTCTAATGAAAAACTGTTTTTT	CSVPSGGSNEKLFF
TRBV4-1	TRBJ2-5	TRBD2	.	TGCGCCAGCAGCCAAGGCCCCACGGGACTAGCGGGCATGTACCAAGAGACCCAGTACTTC	CASSQGPTGLAGMYQETQYF
TRBV6-6	TRBJ1-2	TRBD1	.	TGTGCCAGCAGTTACGAGGACAGGGGGGCATATGGCTACACCTTC	CASSYEDRGAYGYTF
TRBV18	TRBJ2-3	.	.	TGTGCCAGCTCACCAGATACAGATACGCAGTATTTT	CASSPDTDTQYF
TRBV10-3	TRBJ2-4	.	.	TGTGCCATCAGTGAATTTGCCGGGGTGGCAAACATTCAGTACTTC	CAISEFAGVANIQYF
TRBV28	TRBJ1-5	.	.	TGTGCCACTCTGACAGACTATAGCAATCAGCCCCAGCATTTT	CATLTDYSNQPQHF
TRBV5-4	TRBJ2-7	.	.	TGTGCCAGCAGCGTAAGGGACAAGTACGAGCAGTACTTC	CASSVRDKYEQYF
TRBV11-2	TRBJ1-1	.	.	TGTGCCAGCAGCTGGGACAAGAGAGTAGGTTTCGCTGAAGCTTTCTTT	CASSWDKRVGFAEAFF
TRBV6-6	TRBJ1-3	.	.	TGTGCCAGCAGCCACATTACAGGGTCCGGAAACACCATATATTTT	CASSHITGSGNTIYF
TRBV30	TRBJ1-1	.	few	TGTGCCTGGATCCCCATATTAAGGACACTGAACACTGAAGCTTTCTTT	CAWIPILRTLNTEAFF
TRBV25-1	TRBJ2-1	TRBD2	.	TGTGCCAGCAGTCCGACTAGCGGGAGTGGAGAGCAGTTCTTC	CASSPTSGSGEQFF
TRBV7-3	TRBJ2-1	.	once	TGTGCCAGCAGCTTAAGGGGTTACAATGAGCAGTTCTTC	CASSLRGYNEQFF
TRBV4-3	TRBJ1-1	.	.	TGCGCCAGCAGCCAAGAACAGGGCCGAACTGAAGCTTTCTTT	CASSQEQGRTEAFF
TRBV7-3	TRBJ2-5	TRBD1	.	TGTGCCAGCAGCCCCTCGACAGGGTGGGGGGAGACCCAGTACTTC	CASSPSTGWGETQYF
TRBV6-5	TRBJ2-7	TRBD1	.	TGTGCCAGCAGTTACCCGTCCGGACAGGGACTCCTCGAGCAGTACTTC	CASSYPSGQGLLEQYF
TRBV28	TRBJ1-1	TRBD1	.	TGTGCCAGCAGTCCTGGACAGGGAAGGGTGAACACTGAAGCTTTCTTT	CASSPGQGRVNTEAFF
TRBV28	TRBJ1-2	.	.	TGTGCCAGCAGTTTATGGGACTCCAACTATGGCTACACCTTC	CASSLWDSNYGYTF